Listed below are T cell receptor beta chains from one sample, sequenced in a study of T cell changes during pregnancy in multiple sclerosis. Data came from immunoSEQ multiplex PCR; TCRdb stores just in-frame clones and leaves some out. In the table there are 95,000 to 110,000 clones, roughly nine tenths of which are singletons. This specimen was peripheral blood, taken after pregnancy. Source of these receptors: a female donor with multiple sclerosis, enrolled in a pregnancy study. CDR3s include the opening cysteine and the closing phenylalanine or tryptophan. Each record gives: J gene, clone size, D gene, V gene, CDR3 DNA, CDR3 protein. A D gene is named only where the DNA matches it firmly. Clone size appears in some rows only: once, few, many, or a class for an expanded clone.

J: TRBJ2-5; size: few; D: .; V: TRBV2; DNA: TGTGCCAGCAGTGAACAACAGGCGGAGACCCAGTACTTC; CDR3: CASSEQQAETQYF
J: TRBJ2-1; size: .; D: .; V: TRBV21-1; DNA: TGTGCCAGCAGCCCGGTGAGGTCGCGGTTCTTC; CDR3: CASSPVRSRFF
J: TRBJ2-7; size: .; D: TRBD2; V: TRBV27; DNA: TGTGCCAGCAGTTTATCGAGGCCTAGCGGGGGCATCCCCTACGAGCAGTACTTC; CDR3: CASSLSRPSGGIPYEQYF
J: TRBJ1-5; size: .; D: TRBD1; V: TRBV19; DNA: TGTGCCAGTAATGACAGGGGCGGCAATCAGCCCCAGCATTTT; CDR3: CASNDRGGNQPQHF
J: TRBJ2-7; size: .; D: TRBD2; V: TRBV6-1; DNA: TGTGCCAGCAGTGTGAGCCTAGCGGGAGGCGCCTCCTACGAGCAGTACTTC; CDR3: CASSVSLAGGASYEQYF
J: TRBJ1-2; size: once; D: .; V: TRBV9; DNA: TGTGCCAGCAGCGTAGACCCCCTGCCGGGGGACTATGGCTACACCTTC; CDR3: CASSVDPLPGDYGYTF
J: TRBJ1-2; size: .; D: TRBD1; V: TRBV2; DNA: TGTGCCAGCAGCCTACGACAGGGGACTAACTATGGCTACACCTTC; CDR3: CASSLRQGTNYGYTF
J: TRBJ2-6; size: .; D: TRBD1; V: TRBV12-5; DNA: TGTGCTAGTGGTTTGTCCCTGGACAGGGAGAATGGGGCCAACGTCCTGACTTTC; CDR3: CASGLSLDRENGANVLTF
J: TRBJ2-1; size: .; D: TRBD1; V: TRBV25-1; DNA: TGTGCCAGCCGCCCGGGACAGCTTTCTGCTAGTGAGCAGTTCTTC; CDR3: CASRPGQLSASEQFF
J: TRBJ2-3; size: .; D: TRBD1; V: TRBV10-3; DNA: TGTGCCATCAGGACAACGGGACAGGGCGTTTCAGATACGCAGTATTTT; CDR3: CAIRTTGQGVSDTQYF
J: TRBJ2-3; size: .; D: TRBD2; V: TRBV7-3; DNA: TGTGCCAGCAGCTTAACGGCTAGCGGGATGATGAGCACAGATACGCAGTATTTT; CDR3: CASSLTASGMMSTDTQYF
J: TRBJ2-7; size: .; D: .; V: TRBV7-2; DNA: TGTGCCAGCAGCTTATTGGCTCTCTACGAGCAGTACTTC; CDR3: CASSLLALYEQYF
J: TRBJ2-1; size: .; D: .; V: TRBV6-5; DNA: TGTGCCAGCAGCAGGGGGGAGGACAATGAGCAGTTCTTC; CDR3: CASSRGEDNEQFF
J: TRBJ1-6; size: few; D: TRBD1; V: TRBV6-5; DNA: TGTGCCAGCAAGGGGACAGGGAGTTATTCACCCCTCCACTTT; CDR3: CASKGTGSYSPLHF
J: TRBJ2-1; size: .; D: .; V: TRBV4-3; DNA: TGCGCCAGCAGCCAAGATCTTCTGCTTAGCTCCTACAATGAGCAGTTCTTC; CDR3: CASSQDLLLSSYNEQFF
J: TRBJ1-4; size: .; D: TRBD1; V: TRBV15; DNA: TGTGCCACCAGCAGAGATTCGCGGGACAGGGGTGCTAATGAAAAACTGTTTTTT; CDR3: CATSRDSRDRGANEKLFF
J: TRBJ1-3; size: .; D: TRBD1; V: TRBV5-1; DNA: TGCGCCAGCAGCCCGGACAGGGTCGGAAACACCATATATTTT; CDR3: CASSPDRVGNTIYF
J: TRBJ1-6; size: few; D: TRBD1; V: TRBV7-8; DNA: TGTGCCAGCAGCTTAGCGGGGACAGCCGTAGGTTCACCCCTCCACTTT; CDR3: CASSLAGTAVGSPLHF
J: TRBJ1-1; size: .; D: TRBD1; V: TRBV29-1; DNA: TGCAGCGTTGGTTGGCGGACAGGCCACACTGAAGCTTTCTTT; CDR3: CSVGWRTGHTEAFF
J: TRBJ1-2; size: .; D: TRBD1; V: TRBV28; DNA: TGTGCCAGCAGGTCCCCCTCCGGGACAGGGATTGGCTACACCTTC; CDR3: CASRSPSGTGIGYTF
J: TRBJ2-2; size: .; D: .; V: TRBV19; DNA: TGTGCCAGTGTACAGGGACGGGGCGGGGAGCTGTTTTTT; CDR3: CASVQGRGGELFF
J: TRBJ2-1; size: .; D: .; V: TRBV18; DNA: TGTGCCAGCTCACCACCATATGGGACTGCCACCTACAATGAGCAGTTCTTC; CDR3: CASSPPYGTATYNEQFF
J: TRBJ2-3; size: once; D: .; V: TRBV6-4; DNA: TGTGCCAGCAGTGCCCGAGGCAGGGGCACAGATACGCAGTATTTT; CDR3: CASSARGRGTDTQYF
J: TRBJ1-2; size: .; D: TRBD1; V: TRBV19; DNA: TGTGCCAGTAGTAAACCGGGACAGGGGAATTATGGCTACACCTTC; CDR3: CASSKPGQGNYGYTF
J: TRBJ2-2; size: once; D: TRBD2; V: TRBV9; DNA: TGTGCCAGCGGCCCCCAGGGCGGGAGCGGGGCCGGGGAGCTGTTTTTT; CDR3: CASGPQGGSGAGELFF
J: TRBJ2-5; size: .; D: .; V: TRBV20-1; DNA: TGCAGTGCCGGTAGAGGGGGGACCCAGTACTTC; CDR3: CSAGRGGTQYF
J: TRBJ2-7; size: .; D: .; V: TRBV27; DNA: TGTGCCAGCAGTAAGACCCAGGTCGCCTACGAGCAGTACTTC; CDR3: CASSKTQVAYEQYF
J: TRBJ2-7; size: .; D: .; V: TRBV19; DNA: TGTGCCAGTAGTATAGTGGGGCAGGCCTCCTACGAGCAGTACTTC; CDR3: CASSIVGQASYEQYF